This T cell receptor beta chain was profiled in a study of vaccination and CD4 T cells after COVID-19. Sequenced with the Oncomine TCR Beta short-read assay was DNA taken from cultured CD4+ T cells. TCRdb re-called the PCR reads with MiXCR, one entry per CDR3 protein. The sample consists of about 14,000 distinct CDR3 sequences, 45% to 55% of them appearing once. Only a few counts were recorded for this clonotype. Antigen: not known. CDR1 and CDR2 from the germline V gene are SEHNR and FQNEAQ (reference sequence). The CDR3 consists of 11 residues. Trimming left V 5 bases short and J 10 bases short, with 11 bases between. Treatment in this sample: roughly ten-day PBMC culture with coronavirus spike peptide pools or control peptides (ViraFEST assay).

The V gene is TRBV7-9, the J gene TRBJ1-1, with D maybe TRBD1 (5 bases). Sample: CD4+ T cells from blood, cultured in vitro. This clonotype was obtained from a human donor who had recovered from COVID-19. This CDR3 reads CASSLGVVAFF. In nucleotides, the CDR3 is TGTGCCAGCAGCCTAGGGGTGGTAGCTTTCTTT.